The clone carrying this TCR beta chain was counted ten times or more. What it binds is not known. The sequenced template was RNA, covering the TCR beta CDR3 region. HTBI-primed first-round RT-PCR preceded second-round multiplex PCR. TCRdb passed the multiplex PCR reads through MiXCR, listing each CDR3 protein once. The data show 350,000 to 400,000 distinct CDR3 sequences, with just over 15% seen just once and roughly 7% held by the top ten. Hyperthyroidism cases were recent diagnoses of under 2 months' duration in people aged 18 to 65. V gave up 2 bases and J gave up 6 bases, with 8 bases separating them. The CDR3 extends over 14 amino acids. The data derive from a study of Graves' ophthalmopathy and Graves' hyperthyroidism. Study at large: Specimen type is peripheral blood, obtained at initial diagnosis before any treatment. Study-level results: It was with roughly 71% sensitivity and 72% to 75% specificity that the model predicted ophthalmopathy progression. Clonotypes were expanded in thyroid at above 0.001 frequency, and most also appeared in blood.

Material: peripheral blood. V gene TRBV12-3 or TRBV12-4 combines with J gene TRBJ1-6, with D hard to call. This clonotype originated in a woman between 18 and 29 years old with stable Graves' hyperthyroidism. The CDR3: CASSLWITNSPLHF. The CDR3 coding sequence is TGTGCCAGCAGTTTATGGATAACTAATTCACCCCTCCACTTT.